Below are 4 T cell receptor beta chains sequenced from a single sample in a study of blood T cells in healthy people across ages (dated by TCRdb to the mid-2010s). Library prep was done by 5' RACE. Sequencer: Illumina HiSeq 2500. A second PCR of roughly 7 to 11 cycles was performed with a sample-barcoded 5' primer and a J-beta primer mix. The public reads were run again by TCRdb, first through fastp at Q25 and then through MiXCR, and only productive beta chains were kept. Identical CDR3 protein sequences are pooled into one entry, listed with their most common genes and DNA. The table for this sample lists around 1.5 million distinct CDR3 sequences; 30% to 40% of them were counted only once. The top ten hold over 9% of the sample. Specimen: blood. These receptors all come from a woman aged 25 to 45 in good health.

The sample holds many counts of this clonotype. The chain couples TRBV7-3 to TRBJ2-3; no clear D gene. The CDR3 loop spans 13 amino acids. V shed 5 bases and J shed 4 bases, with 10 bases lying between them. Germline CDR1 SGHTA, CDR2 FQGTGA. The CDR3 bases are TGTGCCAGCAGCCCCGGGCCCCCAGATACGCAGTATTTT. This codes for CASSPGPPDTQYF.

This clonotype was observed a few times. This chain links TRBV3-1 with TRBJ1-1; D is perhaps TRBD1 (5 bases). V gave up 4 bases and J gave up 4 bases, with 13 bases separating them. The germline V gene encodes CDR1 LGHDT and CDR2 YNNKEL (reference sequence). The CDR3 length is 14 residues. The CDR3 sequence: CASSLKQASTEAFF. In DNA form, the CDR3 reads TGTGCCAGCAGCCTTAAACAGGCGTCCACTGAAGCTTTCTTT.

This clonotype was counted between two and nine times. This chain uses TRBV2 with TRBJ2-1; 7 bases are shared with TRBD2. V lost 11 bases and J lost 10; bases outside the gene matches: 14. Germline CDR1 reads SNHLY; CDR2 reads FYNNEI. This CDR3 is built from 13 residues. CDR3 residues: CAGEGALGGEQFF. The CDR3 region has the DNA TGTGCCGGTGAGGGAGCCCTGGGGGGGGAGCAGTTCTTC.

This clonotype was counted a few times. The chain uses TRBV20-1 and TRBJ2-5; 9 bases fit TRBD2. Germline loops: CDR1 DFQATT, CDR2 SNEGSKA (reference sequence). The J segment lost 4 bases and the V segment lost 2 bases, leaving 8 bases of the junction unmatched. CDR3 length: 15 amino acids. CDR3 amino acids: CSARYAGTSRETQYF. In DNA form, the CDR3 reads TGCAGTGCTAGATACGCCGGGACTAGCAGAGAGACCCAGTACTTC.